This is a list of T cell receptor beta chains from one sample in a study of CD8 T cells in Susac syndrome. TCRdb reprocessed the immunoSEQ multiplex PCR reads with MiXCR, giving one entry per CDR3 protein. Of hundreds of thousands of distinct CDR3 sequences in the sample, about 88% are singletons; the top ten hold 0.18%. The source material was CD8+ T cells from PBMCs. Every receptor here comes from a human donor with multiple sclerosis. Each CDR3 is given with its conserved first and last residue. Each record gives: V gene, J gene, D gene, clone size, CDR3 protein, CDR3 DNA. D genes are given only for firm matches. A clone size is listed for some rows: how often the clone was seen (once, few, many), or a class if it is expanded.

TRBV4-1	TRBJ1-5	NA	few	CASSQGGENQPQHF	TGCGCCAGCAGCCAAGGAGGGGAGAATCAGCCCCAGCATTTT
TRBV7-2	TRBJ2-1	NA	once	CASSLVRELTYNEQFF	TGTGCCAGCAGCTTAGTACGGGAACTGACTTACAATGAGCAGTTCTTC
TRBV5-1	TRBJ2-7	NA	NA	CASSPAGTEYYEQYF	TGCGCCAGCAGCCCAGCCGGGACGGAATACTACGAGCAGTACTTC
TRBV5-5	TRBJ2-7	NA	few	CASSLAPTYEQYF	TGTGCCAGCAGCTTGGCCCCCACCTACGAGCAGTACTTC
TRBV5-1	TRBJ1-2	NA	once	CASSPEVVSNYGYTF	TGCGCCAGCAGCCCCGAGGTGGTTTCTAACTATGGCTACACCTTC
TRBV28	TRBJ1-5	TRBD1	NA	CASSLNPGRGFNQPQHF	TGTGCCAGCAGTTTAAACCCCGGCAGGGGGTTCAATCAGCCCCAGCATTTT
TRBV12-3/TRBV12-4	TRBJ2-3	NA	NA	CASSFAFSTDTQYF	TGTGCCAGTTCTTTTGCGTTTAGCACAGATACGCAGTATTTT
TRBV18	TRBJ1-2	NA	NA	CATTDTPNYGYTF	TGTGCCACCACGGACACCCCTAACTATGGCTACACCTTC
TRBV20-1	TRBJ2-1	NA	NA	CSAYIRDSSYNEQFF	TGCAGTGCTTACATTAGGGACTCCTCCTACAATGAGCAGTTCTTC
TRBV20-1	TRBJ2-7	NA	NA	CSARDPEMHRASYEQYF	TGCAGTGCTAGAGATCCCGAAATGCACAGGGCATCCTACGAGCAGTACTTC
TRBV7-9	TRBJ2-7	NA	NA	CASLTGSSYEQYF	TGTGCCAGCCTTACAGGGAGCTCCTACGAGCAGTACTTC
TRBV20-1	TRBJ2-4	NA	NA	CSARQGENIQYF	TGCAGTGCTAGACAGGGAGAAAACATTCAGTACTTC
TRBV29-1	TRBJ1-3	NA	NA	CSVETYDTSGNTIYF	TGCAGCGTTGAAACCTACGACACCTCTGGAAACACCATATATTTT
TRBV9	TRBJ1-1	NA	NA	CASSVEGTEAFF	TGTGCCAGCAGCGTAGAAGGTACTGAAGCTTTCTTT
TRBV20-1	TRBJ2-2	NA	NA	CSASSGATGELFF	TGCAGTGCTAGTTCAGGGGCGACCGGGGAGCTGTTTTTT
TRBV20-1	TRBJ2-1	NA	NA	CSARATSHNEQFF	TGCAGTGCTAGAGCTACAAGCCACAATGAGCAGTTCTTC
TRBV11-2	TRBJ2-7	NA	NA	CASSFVLGYEQYF	TGTGCCAGCAGCTTCGTCCTCGGGTACGAGCAGTACTTC
TRBV11-2	TRBJ1-2	NA	NA	CASSLDPSYGYTF	TGTGCCAGCAGCTTAGACCCCTCCTATGGCTACACCTTC
TRBV16	TRBJ1-1	NA	NA	CASSQSLGDEAFF	TGTGCCAGCAGCCAATCTTTGGGGGATGAAGCTTTCTTT
TRBV4-1	TRBJ2-7	NA	NA	CASSQPSGYEQYF	TGCGCCAGCAGCCAGCCCAGCGGCTACGAGCAGTACTTC
TRBV20-1	TRBJ2-5	TRBD1	NA	CSARSATGEFETQYF	TGCAGTGCTAGAAGCGCGACAGGGGAATTTGAGACCCAGTACTTC
TRBV12-3/TRBV12-4	TRBJ2-7	TRBD2	NA	CASRHTSGSAYEQYF	TGTGCCAGCAGGCATACTAGCGGGAGTGCATACGAGCAGTACTTC
TRBV18	TRBJ2-7	NA	NA	CASSTQSREQYF	TGTGCCAGCTCAACCCAGTCTCGGGAGCAGTACTTC
TRBV5-4	TRBJ2-1	NA	NA	CASSLNGGESEQFF	TGTGCCAGCAGCTTGAATGGCGGGGAGTCGGAGCAGTTCTTC
TRBV15	TRBJ2-7	NA	NA	CATSLPEAYEQYF	TGTGCCACCAGCCTCCCGGAGGCCTACGAGCAGTACTTC
TRBV7-8	TRBJ2-1	TRBD1	NA	CASSFEGQGTGNEQFF	TGTGCCAGCAGCTTCGAGGGGCAGGGGACAGGCAATGAGCAGTTCTTC
TRBV7-9	TRBJ2-2	NA	NA	CASSRWNGELFF	TGTGCCAGCAGCCGCTGGAACGGGGAGCTGTTTTTT
TRBV9	TRBJ2-3	NA	once	CASSVRPNTDTQYF	TGTGCCAGCAGCGTCCGGCCAAACACAGATACGCAGTATTTT
TRBV4-3	TRBJ2-7	TRBD1	once	CASSQETGGTYEQYF	TGCGCCAGCAGCCAAGAGACAGGGGGAACCTACGAGCAGTACTTC
TRBV12-3/TRBV12-4	TRBJ2-5	NA	NA	CASRGLSPETQYF	TGTGCCAGCAGGGGCCTCTCCCCAGAGACCCAGTACTTC
TRBV29-1	TRBJ2-2	NA	NA	CSVVPSNTGELFF	TGCAGCGTTGTACCGTCGAACACCGGGGAGCTGTTTTTT
TRBV27	TRBJ2-2	TRBD1	NA	CASRPYRGHIGELFF	TGTGCCAGCAGGCCCTACAGGGGGCATATCGGGGAGCTGTTTTTT
TRBV20-1	TRBJ2-7	TRBD2	NA	CSAIGTGSGRTFSYEQYF	TGCAGTGCTATCGGAACGGGGAGCGGGAGGACCTTCTCCTACGAGCAGTACTTC
TRBV28	TRBJ2-1	NA	NA	CASTTPVRYFEQFF	TGTGCCAGCACCACACCGGTCAGGTACTTTGAGCAGTTCTTC
TRBV4-2	TRBJ2-6	TRBD2	NA	CASSQSRGGGSGANVLTF	TGTGCCAGCAGCCAAAGTCGCGGGGGGGGCTCTGGGGCCAACGTCCTGACTTTC
TRBV30	TRBJ2-3	TRBD1	NA	CAWSLILGQASTDTQYF	TGTGCCTGGAGTCTTATACTGGGACAGGCTAGCACAGATACGCAGTATTTT
TRBV19	TRBJ2-2	NA	NA	CASSIPGRTANTGELFF	TGTGCCAGTAGTATCCCGGGCCGAACCGCGAACACCGGGGAGCTGTTTTTT
TRBV27	TRBJ1-1	NA	NA	CASSLFGDTEAFF	TGTGCCAGCAGTTTATTTGGGGACACTGAAGCTTTCTTT
TRBV13	TRBJ1-4	TRBD1	NA	CASSLRRGGVQEKLFF	TGTGCCAGCAGCCTGCGCCGAGGGGGCGTACAGGAAAAACTGTTTTTT
TRBV4-1	TRBJ2-5	TRBD1	NA	CASSQFGTGQETQYF	TGCGCCAGCAGCCAATTCGGGACAGGCCAAGAGACCCAGTACTTC
TRBV27	TRBJ2-7	NA	few	CASSPFPIAEQYF	TGTGCCAGCAGTCCATTCCCCATTGCCGAGCAGTACTTC
TRBV7-9	TRBJ2-1	NA	NA	CASSTTTGYHNEQFF	TGTGCCAGCAGCACCACAACAGGGTACCACAATGAGCAGTTCTTC
TRBV10-1	TRBJ1-6	NA	NA	CASSEPGQNSPLHF	TGCGCCAGCAGTGAACCGGGACAAAATTCACCCCTCCACTTT
TRBV27	TRBJ2-7	NA	NA	CASSWVPFDEQYF	TGTGCCAGCAGTTGGGTCCCTTTTGACGAGCAGTACTTC
TRBV7-9	TRBJ2-7	TRBD1	NA	CASSLAPGQGSYEQYF	TGTGCCAGCAGCTTAGCCCCGGGACAGGGGTCCTACGAGCAGTACTTC
TRBV7-8	TRBJ1-4	NA	NA	CASSTRVGRGKLFF	TGTGCCAGCAGCACCCGGGTCGGGCGCGGGAAACTGTTTTTT
TRBV7-9	TRBJ1-1	NA	NA	CASSLETEAFF	TGTGCCAGCAGCTTAGAGACTGAAGCTTTCTTT
TRBV6-5	TRBJ2-3	NA	NA	CASSYPRADTQYF	TGTGCCAGCAGTTACCCCCGGGCAGATACGCAGTATTTT
TRBV11-3	TRBJ1-1	NA	NA	CASSLDPGSTEAFF	TGTGCCAGCAGCTTAGATCCGGGGAGCACTGAAGCTTTCTTT